These 23 T cell receptor beta chains share one sample of origin, sequenced in a study of T cell responses to AZD1222 COVID-19 vaccine. Assay used: immunoSEQ multiplex PCR; TCRdb lists only in-frame clones, some missing. The table lists just under 55,000 clones, roughly 87% of them singletons. This sample comprised peripheral blood, obtained on day 0 of AZD1222 vaccination. The receptors come from an adult in good health.

The gene calls are TRBV7-2 and TRBJ1-1, with D possibly matching TRBD1 (5 bases). The CDR3 loop spans 14 amino acids. Trimming cost V 5 bases and J 4 bases, with 14 bases left between them. The germline gives CDR1 SGHTA, CDR2 FQGNSA. Written as DNA, the CDR3 is TGTGCCAGCAGCCCCCCCGGGGGGGGCACTGAAGCTTTCTTT. It translates to CASSPPGGGTEAFF.

The J gene is TRBJ1-2, the V gene TRBV19; D remains ambiguous. The V end lost 1 base, the J end lost 5 bases, and 14 bases lay between the germline ends. Germline assignment: CDR1 LNHDA and CDR2 SQIVND (reference sequence). The CDR3 contains 15 residues. The CDR3, as DNA: TGTGCCAGTAGTATAGTCCCGACGGAGAATTATGGCTACACCTTC. As protein: CASSIVPTENYGYTF.

The V and J genes are TRBV4-1 and TRBJ2-7; D is perhaps TRBD1 or TRBD2 (6 bases each). Germline CDR1 and CDR2: MGHRA and YSYEKL. The length of the CDR3 is 15 residues. Between the trimmed V and J ends, which lost 3 bases and 0 bases, there was a span of 12 bases. The CDR3 DNA is TGCGCCAGCAGCCAGCGGGACACCGACTCCTACGAGCAGTACTTC. Its translation is CASSQRDTDSYEQYF.

The V gene is TRBV15, the J gene TRBJ2-5; D is uncertain. The V end lost 0 bases, the J end lost 5 bases, and 10 bases lay between the germline ends. CDR1 and CDR2 from the germline V gene are LNHNV and YYDKDF (reference sequence). CDR3 length: 14 amino acids. Written as DNA, the CDR3 is TGTGCCACCAGCAGAGATAATAACATCGAGACCCAGTACTTC. As protein: CATSRDNNIETQYF. Using reference TRBV15 and TRBJ2-5 for the parts outside the CDR3, the full variable domain is DAMVIQNPRYQVTQFGKPVTLSCSQTLNHNVMYWYQQKSSQAPKLLFHYYDKDFNNEADTPDNFQSRRPNTSFCFLDIRSPGLGDTAMYLCATSRDNNIETQYFGPGTRLLVL.

The chain is built from TRBV6-2 or TRBV6-3 and TRBJ2-5; perhaps TRBD2 as D (5 bases). In germline, CDR1 is MNHEY, CDR2 SVGEGT. The CDR3 loop spans 14 amino acids. V was cut by 0 bases and J by 2 bases, with 7 bases left in between. The DNA for the CDR3 is TGTGCCAGCAGTTACTCGTCGGGACAAGAGACCCAGTACTTC. Translation: CASSYSSGQETQYF.

The chain uses TRBV5-1 and TRBJ2-1; 12 bases match TRBD2. V lost 2 bases and J lost 6; bases outside the gene matches: 6. Germline V gives CDR1 SGHRS, CDR2 YFSETQ. CDR3 size: 16 residues. In nucleotides, the CDR3 is TGCGCCAGCAGCTTAAGGACTAGCGGGGATTCCAATGAGCAGTTCTTC. It encodes CASSLRTSGDSNEQFF.

This chain joins TRBV4-3 and TRBJ2-5; TRBD2 agrees at 7 bases. Germline-derived CDR1 and CDR2 are LGHNA and YSLEER. V was clipped by 4 bases and J by 2 bases; unmatched bases: 16. The CDR3 is 18 amino acids. The CDR3 nucleotides read TGCGCCAGCAGCCTCCATTCATGGGGGGGAGGGCGGCAAGAGACCCAGTACTTC. This codes for CASSLHSWGGGRQETQYF.

The genes are TRBV20-1 and TRBJ2-7; 7 bases map to TRBD1. The CDR3 consists of 13 residues. CDR1 is DFQATT, CDR2 SNEGSKA, per germline (reference sequence). After removal of 3 bases from V and 3 bases from J, the junction contained 5 bases not matched to a gene. CDR3 DNA: TGCAGTGCTAGTCCCCGGACAGGCTACGAGCAGTACTTC. Translated: CSASPRTGYEQYF.

This clone was seen only a few times. V is TRBV7-2 and J is TRBJ2-7; 7 bases are shared with TRBD2. Per germline, CDR1 SGHTA and CDR2 FQGNSA. With V trimmed by 4 bases and J by 7 bases, 13 bases remained unmatched. The CDR3 has 15 amino acids. The CDR3 sequence: CASSSSPGTIGEQYF. CDR3 sequence (DNA): TGTGCCAGCAGCTCGAGTCCCGGGACTATTGGAGAGCAGTACTTC.

This chain connects TRBV4-3 to TRBJ2-7; 7 bases are a match to TRBD1. The V segment lost 1 base and the J segment 4 bases; nucleotides outside the gene matches: 4. This CDR3 is 14 amino acids long. Germline-derived CDR1 and CDR2 are LGHNA and YSLEER. In nucleotides, the CDR3 is TGCGCCAGCAGCCAAGTGGCAGGGGGTTACGAGCAGTACTTC. Translated: CASSQVAGGYEQYF.

The chain links TRBV19 to TRBJ2-6, with 8 nucleotides matching TRBD1. The CDR3 spans 18 residues. The J segment lost 1 base and the V segment lost 6 bases, leaving 11 bases of the junction unmatched. The germline V gene encodes CDR1 LNHDA and CDR2 SQIVND (reference sequence). In DNA form, the CDR3 reads TGTGCCAGTAGGACAGGACAGGGAGAGAGATCTGGGGCCAACGTCCTGACTTTC. Amino acid sequence: CASRTGQGERSGANVLTF.

The rearrangement links TRBV19 to TRBJ1-1, with D hard to call. V was shortened by 1 base and J by 0 bases, with 6 bases between the two germline ends. The CDR3 loop spans 14 amino acids. The germline V gene encodes CDR1 LNHDA and CDR2 SQIVND (reference sequence). The CDR3 nucleotides are TGTGCCAGTAGTATAGGAGTTATGAACACTGAAGCTTTCTTT. Translated, it gives CASSIGVMNTEAFF.

The chain is built from TRBV29-1 and TRBJ2-7; TRBD1 might be the D (7 bases). The CDR3 runs 14 residues. The ends were cut back, 4 bases at V and 0 bases at J, with 13 bases in the middle. Germline CDR1 is SQVTM and CDR2 is ANQGSEA. The DNA for the CDR3 is TGCAGCGTTGGCAGGGGGGTTAACTCCTACGAGCAGTACTTC. Its protein product is CSVGRGVNSYEQYF.

V usage is TRBV5-6 and J usage is TRBJ2-7; 7 bases fit TRBD1. In germline, CDR1 is SGHDT, CDR2 YYEEEE. This CDR3 region has 14 residues. After removal of 4 bases from V and 3 bases from J, the junction contained 7 bases not matched to a gene. The CDR3 DNA is TGTGCCAGCAGCCTGGACAGGAACCACTACGAGCAGTACTTC. It yields the protein CASSLDRNHYEQYF.

The rearrangement joins TRBV4-1 to TRBJ2-7; a weak D match, TRBD2 (5 bases). The CDR3 is 16 amino acids. CDR1 MGHRA and CDR2 YSYEKL come from the germline V gene. Trimming stripped 0 bases from V and 1 base from J, with 13 bases between. The CDR3 DNA follows: TGCGCCAGCAGCCAAGAAGGAGGCGGCAAATCCTACGAGCAGTACTTC. This encodes CASSQEGGGKSYEQYF.

This sequence joins TRBV19 and TRBJ1-6; tentative D call: TRBD1 (6 bases). The length of the CDR3 is 14 residues. Per germline, CDR1 LNHDA and CDR2 SQIVND (reference sequence). V lost 7 bases and J lost 5, with 12 bases in between. In nucleotides, the CDR3 is TGTGCCAGTACTCGGGCAGGGGATAATTCACCCCTCCACTTT. This encodes CASTRAGDNSPLHF.

The sample holds a few counts of this clone. V and J are TRBV7-9 and TRBJ2-3; TRBD2 agrees at 7 bases. Germline lookup yields CDR1 SEHNR and CDR2 FQNEAQ (reference sequence). The junction had 2 bases not matched to a gene; V was cut back by 1 base and J by 1 base. This CDR3 contains 15 residues. CDR3 loop: CASSLGAGGTDTQYF. DNA for the CDR3: TGTGCCAGCAGCTTAGGTGCGGGGGGCACAGATACGCAGTATTTT.

The rearrangement links TRBV3-1 (or the pseudogene TRBV3-2) to TRBJ1-1, with unresolved D. The CDR3 loop spans 15 amino acids. Germline CDR1 is LGHDT and CDR2 is YNNKEL (reference sequence). V lost 3 bases to trimming and J lost 4 bases, with 15 bases between them. The chain's CDR3 is CASSQGSGDGTEAFF. Here the CDR3 DNA reads TGTGCCAGCAGCCAGGGTTCGGGAGACGGCACTGAAGCTTTCTTT.

The chain uses TRBV11-1 and TRBJ1-6; possibly TRBD1 for D (5 bases). This CDR3 contains 15 residues. Trimming left V 1 base short and J 10 bases short, with 14 bases between. Germline CDR1 reads SGHAT; CDR2 reads FQDESV (reference sequence). CDR3 in amino acids: CASSLGSGDRSPLHF. CDR3 nucleotides: TGTGCCAGCAGCTTAGGGTCGGGGGATCGATCACCCCTCCACTTT.

The V call is TRBV6-5, the J call TRBJ1-2; TRBD1 matches 9 bases. With V trimmed by 6 bases and J by 6 bases, 8 bases remained unmatched. Germline V gives CDR1 MNHEY, CDR2 SVGAGI. The CDR3 has 14 amino acids. CDR3 coding DNA: TGTGCCAGCAGCGGAAAGGGACAGGGCCATGGCTACACCTTC. It is translated as CASSGKGQGHGYTF.

The chain employs TRBV7-9 and TRBJ1-3; D not resolved. Trimming removed 2 bases at V and 4 bases at J, with 15 bases between. CDR3 size: 16 residues. CDR1 and CDR2 from the germline V gene are SEHNR and FQNEAQ (reference sequence). The CDR3 here is CASSLLLGMGGNTIYF. The CDR3 DNA sequence: TGTGCCAGCAGCTTATTGTTGGGGATGGGAGGAAACACCATATATTTT.

The chain couples TRBV7-8 to TRBJ1-5, with D uncertain. Germline values: CDR1 SGHVS, CDR2 FQNEAQ. V lost 3 bases and J 0 bases, leaving 6 bases between the germline ends. The CDR3 runs 14 residues. CDR3 sequence: CASSLVDSNQPQHF. CDR3 DNA sequence: TGTGCCAGCAGCTTGGTAGATAGCAATCAGCCCCAGCATTTT.

This clone was recorded only once. The V and J genes are TRBV14 and TRBJ2-3; the D call may be TRBD1 or TRBD2 (5 bases each). The CDR3 has 16 amino acids. Germline-derived CDR1 and CDR2 are SGHDN and FVKESK. Trimming removed 0 bases at V and 0 bases at J, with 10 bases between. The CDR3: CASSQEWGGSTDTQYF. The CDR3 coding sequence is TGTGCCAGCAGCCAAGAGTGGGGCGGGAGCACAGATACGCAGTATTTT.